This T cell receptor beta chain was sequenced for a study of tumor-infiltrating lymphocytes in primary liver carcinoma. Study details: Regardless of tissue type, samples showed similar yields of roughly 3.65 to 8 million productive TCRbeta reads. Findings and caveats of the study: Tumor tissue displayed a significantly greater top-250-clone fraction than blood (p = 0.039).

Germline DNA was also extracted, with blood RNA taken from unsorted whole blood. TCR beta cDNA came from about 0.55 ug total RNA, primed with a constant-region primer. Nested multiplex PCR, run for three rounds with slightly modified ARM-PCR, yielded TCR beta libraries. Forward primers for TRBV1-TRBV30 and a C-beta reverse primer served the first two PCR rounds, at approximately 10 cycles each. MiXCR, run by TCRdb on the multiplex PCR reads, gives a single entry per CDR3 protein. The sample yields about 310,000 distinct CDR3 sequences, 55% to 65% seen once. V lost 6 bases, J lost 1 base, and 13 bases lay in between. The CDR3 has 15 amino acids. The germline gives CDR1 MNHEY, CDR2 SVGAGI. Turning to this clonotype: The antigen remains unidentified. This clone may be a read error of a much larger clone one base away.

Specimen: peripheral blood. This clonotype originated in a man aged 35 to 55 with primary liver carcinoma and hepatitis B virus infection. The chain combines TRBV6-5 with TRBJ2-1, with D possibly TRBD2 on 5 matching bases. CDR3 region: CASRTGILSYNEQFF. CDR3 sequence (DNA): TGTGCCAGCAGGACCGGGATTCTTTCCTACAATGAGCAGTTCTTC.